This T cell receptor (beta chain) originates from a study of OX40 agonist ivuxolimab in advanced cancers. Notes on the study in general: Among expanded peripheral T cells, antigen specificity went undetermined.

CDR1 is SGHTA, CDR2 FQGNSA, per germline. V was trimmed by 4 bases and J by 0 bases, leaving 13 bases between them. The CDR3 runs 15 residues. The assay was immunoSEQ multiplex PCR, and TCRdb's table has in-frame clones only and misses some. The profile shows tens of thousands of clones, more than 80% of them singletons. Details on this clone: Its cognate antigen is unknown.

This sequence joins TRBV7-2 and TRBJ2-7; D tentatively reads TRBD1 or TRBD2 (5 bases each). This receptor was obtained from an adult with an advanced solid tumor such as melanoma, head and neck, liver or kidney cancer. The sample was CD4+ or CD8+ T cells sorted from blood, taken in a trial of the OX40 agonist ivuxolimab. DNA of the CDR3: TGTGCCAGCAGCTCCCGCTGGGGGAGCTCCTACGAGCAGTACTTC. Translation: CASSSRWGSSYEQYF. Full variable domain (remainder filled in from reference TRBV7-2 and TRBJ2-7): GAGVSQSPSNKVTEKGKDVELRCDPISGHTALYWYRQSLGQGLEFLIYFQGNSAPDKSGLPSDRFSAERTGGSVSTLTIQRTQQEDSAVYLCASSSRWGSSYEQYFGPGTRLTVT.